The clone carrying this T cell receptor (beta chain) turned up a few times. Its antigen is unidentified. CDR3 length: 14 amino acids. With 7 bases removed from V and 9 bases from J, the gap between germline ends came to 16 bases. The germline V gene encodes CDR1 MNHEY and CDR2 SMNVEV (reference sequence). The record originates from a study of T-cell memory formation after mild COVID-19. Study-level information: The two donors had largely donor-specific TCR clusters. Regarding the study as a whole: The finding that pre-infection memory included some responding clones suggested that cross-reactive memory joined. CD4+ contracting clones were found mainly in CM and EM, and CD8+ ones in EMRA. A balance of CD4 and CD8 characterized clones contracting day 15 to 85, whereas later expanders leaned CD4+.

Via MiXCR, TCRdb re-called the 5' RACE reads, giving one row per CDR3 protein. The sample includes hundreds of thousands of distinct CDR3 sequences, more than 15% seen only once; the top ten take around 13%. The source of this sequence is an adult woman who had mild COVID-19 (a few samples of this study predate the infection). Cell type and time point are not known. The chain carries TRBV27 and TRBJ1-6; tentatively, D is TRBD1 (6 bases). Sequencing was carried out using PBMCs or a T cell subset sorted from them (not recorded which). Here the CDR3 reads CASTRVGGPSPLHF. Written as DNA, the CDR3 is TGTGCCAGCACTCGAGTGGGGGGGCCTTCACCCCTCCACTTT.